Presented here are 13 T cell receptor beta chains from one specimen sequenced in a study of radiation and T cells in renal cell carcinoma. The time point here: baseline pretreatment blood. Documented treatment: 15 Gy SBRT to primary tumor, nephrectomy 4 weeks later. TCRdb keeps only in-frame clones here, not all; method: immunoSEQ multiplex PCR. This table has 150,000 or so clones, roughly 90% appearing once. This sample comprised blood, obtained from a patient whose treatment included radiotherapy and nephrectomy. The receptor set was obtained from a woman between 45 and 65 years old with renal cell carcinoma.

The DNA of the CDR3 is TGTGCCTGGCAAAGCGGGGGTTTCCAAGAGACCCAGTACTTC. Protein: CAWQSGGFQETQYF. The V and J genes are TRBV30 and TRBJ2-5; 8 nucleotides match TRBD2. The germline V gene encodes CDR1 GTSNPN and CDR2 SVGIG (reference sequence). Trimming cost V 5 bases and J 1 base; bases outside gene matches: 6. This CDR3 region has 14 residues.

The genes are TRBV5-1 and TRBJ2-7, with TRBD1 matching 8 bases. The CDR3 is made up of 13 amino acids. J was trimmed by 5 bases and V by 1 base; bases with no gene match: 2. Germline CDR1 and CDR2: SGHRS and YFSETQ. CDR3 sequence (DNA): TGCGCCAGCAGCTTGCCAGGGGGCGACGAGCAGTACTTC. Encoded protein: CASSLPGGDEQYF.

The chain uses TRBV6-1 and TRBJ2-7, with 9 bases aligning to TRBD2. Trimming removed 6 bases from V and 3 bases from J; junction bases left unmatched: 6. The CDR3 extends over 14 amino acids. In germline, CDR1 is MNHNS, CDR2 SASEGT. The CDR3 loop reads CASRRTSENYEQYF. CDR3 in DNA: TGTGCCAGCAGAAGGACTAGCGAAAACTACGAGCAGTACTTC.

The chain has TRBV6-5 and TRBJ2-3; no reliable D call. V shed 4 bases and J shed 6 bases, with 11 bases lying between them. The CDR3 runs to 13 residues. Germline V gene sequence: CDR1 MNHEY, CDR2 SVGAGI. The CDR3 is CASSSVFSDTQYF. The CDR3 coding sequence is TGTGCCAGCAGTTCCGTTTTCTCTGATACGCAGTATTTT.

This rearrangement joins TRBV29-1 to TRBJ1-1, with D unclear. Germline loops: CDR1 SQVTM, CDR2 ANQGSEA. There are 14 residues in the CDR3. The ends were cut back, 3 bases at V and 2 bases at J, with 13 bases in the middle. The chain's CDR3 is CSVDQSGANTEAFF. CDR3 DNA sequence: TGCAGCGTTGACCAATCCGGAGCCAACACTGAAGCTTTCTTT. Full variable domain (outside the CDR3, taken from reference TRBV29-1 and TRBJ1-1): SAVISQKPSRDICQRGTSLTIQCQVDSQVTMMFWYRQQPGQSLTLIATANQGSEATYESGFVIDKFPISRPNLTFSTLTVSNMSPEDSSIYLCSVDQSGANTEAFFGQGTRLTVV.

The CDR3 loop is CASSLNTARETQYF. DNA for the CDR3: TGTGCCAGCAGCTTGAATACGGCCCGAGAGACCCAGTACTTC. This chain connects TRBV5-4 to TRBJ2-5; D is uncertain. CDR3 length equals 14 residues. V lost 1 base, J lost 4 bases, and 11 bases lay in between. Germline CDR1 reads SGHNT; CDR2 reads YYREEE (reference sequence).

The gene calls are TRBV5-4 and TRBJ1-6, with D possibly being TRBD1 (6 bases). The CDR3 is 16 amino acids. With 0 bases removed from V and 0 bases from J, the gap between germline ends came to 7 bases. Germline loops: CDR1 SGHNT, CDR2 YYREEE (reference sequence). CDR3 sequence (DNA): TGTGCCAGCAGCTTGGGAGGGGGCTCCTATAATTCACCCCTCCACTTT. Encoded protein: CASSLGGGSYNSPLHF.

For the CDR3, the DNA is TGTGCCAGCTCACCAGTTCAGAGCTCCTACGAGCAGTACTTC. It translates to CASSPVQSSYEQYF. V is TRBV18 and J is TRBJ2-7; D is ambiguous. V was pared by 2 bases and J by 0 bases, with 8 bases between. The CDR3 is made up of 14 amino acids. Germline V CDR1 and CDR2: KGHSH, LQKENI.

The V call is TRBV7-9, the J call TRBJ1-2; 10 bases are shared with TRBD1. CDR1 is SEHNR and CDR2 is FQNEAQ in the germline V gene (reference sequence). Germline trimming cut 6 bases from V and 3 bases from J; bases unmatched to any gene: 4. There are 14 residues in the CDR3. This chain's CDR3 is CASRVGTGDYGYTF. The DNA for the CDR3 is TGTGCCAGCAGAGTCGGGACAGGGGACTATGGCTACACCTTC. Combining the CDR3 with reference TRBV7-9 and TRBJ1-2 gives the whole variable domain DTGVSQNPRHKITKRGQNVTFRCDPISEHNRLYWYRQTLGQGPEFLTYFQNEAQLEKSRLLSDRFSAERPKGSFSTLEIQRTEQGDSAMYLCASRVGTGDYGYTFGSGTRLTVV.

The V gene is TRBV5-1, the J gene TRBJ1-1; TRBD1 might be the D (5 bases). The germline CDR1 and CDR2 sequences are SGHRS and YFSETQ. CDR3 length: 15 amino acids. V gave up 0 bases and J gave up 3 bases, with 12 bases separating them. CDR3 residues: CASSLVVGRDTEAFF. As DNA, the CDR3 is TGCGCCAGCAGCTTGGTTGTTGGCAGGGACACTGAAGCTTTCTTT.

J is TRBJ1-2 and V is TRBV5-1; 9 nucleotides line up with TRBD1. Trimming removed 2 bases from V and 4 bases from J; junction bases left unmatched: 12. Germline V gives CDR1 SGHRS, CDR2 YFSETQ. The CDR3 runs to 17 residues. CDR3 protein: CASSLRTGEVISYGYTF. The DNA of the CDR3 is TGCGCCAGCAGCTTAAGGACAGGGGAAGTGATCAGCTATGGCTACACCTTC.

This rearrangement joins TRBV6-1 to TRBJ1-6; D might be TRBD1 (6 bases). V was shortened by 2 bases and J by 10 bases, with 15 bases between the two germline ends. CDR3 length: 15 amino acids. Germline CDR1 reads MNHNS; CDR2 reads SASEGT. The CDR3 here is CASSEQGQGWSPLHF. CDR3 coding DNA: TGTGCCAGCAGTGAACAGGGGCAGGGATGGTCACCCCTCCACTTT.

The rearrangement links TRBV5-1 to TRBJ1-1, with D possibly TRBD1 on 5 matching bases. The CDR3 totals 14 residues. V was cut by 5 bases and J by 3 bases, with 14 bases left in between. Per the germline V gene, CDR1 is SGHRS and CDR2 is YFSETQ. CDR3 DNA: TGCGCCAGCAGTTTTGCGGGGCCGCACACTGAAGCTTTCTTT. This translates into CASSFAGPHTEAFF.